The next 11 T cell receptor beta chains were all read from a single sample in a study of CD8 T cells in Susac syndrome. With random hexamers, reverse transcription was performed on about 0.5 to 1 ug of RNA. Using its own MiXCR run on the immunoSEQ multiplex PCR reads, TCRdb lists one record per CDR3 protein. The sample consists of approximately 300,000 distinct CDR3 sequences, around 85% of them appearing once. The sequencing sample was made of CD8+ T cells from PBMCs. Every receptor here comes from a human donor with multiple sclerosis.

This clonotype was seen once. The chain employs TRBV2 and TRBJ1-5, with no clear D. This CDR3 region has 11 residues. CDR1 is SNHLY and CDR2 is FYNNEI in the germline V gene. V shed 4 bases and J shed 9 bases, with 7 bases lying between them. The CDR3 loop reads CASSAMGPQHF. The CDR3 bases are TGTGCCAGCAGTGCTATGGGGCCCCAGCATTTT.

This chain connects TRBV10-1 to TRBJ2-7; 7 bases agree with TRBD2. The ends lost 2 bases at V and 4 bases at J; junction bases unmatched: 8. From germline, CDR1 is WNHNN and CDR2 SYGVQD (reference sequence). CDR3 length: 15 residues. In DNA, the CDR3 is TGCGCCAGCAGTGAGGCAAGGGAGGGTCCGTACGAGCAGTACTTC. Its translation is CASSEAREGPYEQYF.

The rearrangement uses TRBV19 and TRBJ2-1; 13 positions agree with TRBD2. V shed 7 bases, J shed 6 bases, and the junction held 9 bases outside the gene matches. CDR1 LNHDA and CDR2 SQIVND come from the germline V gene (reference sequence). CDR3 length equals 16 residues. The CDR3, as DNA: TGTGCCAGTATCCCACTAGCGGGAGGGGGTGTCAATGAGCAGTTCTTC. It encodes CASIPLAGGGVNEQFF.

V is TRBV19 and J is TRBJ2-7; a weak D match, TRBD1 (5 bases). CDR1 and CDR2 (germline): LNHDA, SQIVND (reference sequence). Trimming pared 4 bases from V and 4 bases from J, leaving 8 bases between. The CDR3 loop spans 12 amino acids. CDR3 in amino acids: CASSTAGYEQYF. As DNA, the CDR3 is TGTGCCAGTAGTACCGCAGGGTACGAGCAGTACTTC.

This chain uses TRBV4-1 with TRBJ1-5; D not certain. Germline CDR1 is MGHRA and CDR2 is YSYEKL. V lost 0 bases and J 0 bases, leaving 9 bases between the germline ends. The CDR3 contains 16 residues. The CDR3 DNA sequence: TGCGCCAGCAGCCAAGAGCGGGTTTATAGCAATCAGCCCCAGCATTTT. Translation: CASSQERVYSNQPQHF.

J is TRBJ2-1 and V is TRBV28, with no clear D. V was trimmed by 1 base and J by 15 bases, leaving 10 bases between them. Germline assignment: CDR1 MDHEN and CDR2 SYDVKM. The CDR3 is 11 residues long. The CDR3 here is CASSLSGPWFF. CDR3 DNA sequence: TGTGCCAGCAGTTTATCCGGGCCTTGGTTCTTC.

The V gene is TRBV6-5, the J gene TRBJ2-7; D unclear. The CDR3 loop spans 14 amino acids. Germline loops: CDR1 MNHEY, CDR2 SVGAGI. With 6 bases removed from V and 0 bases from J, the gap between germline ends came to 12 bases. Here the CDR3 reads CASSNPGSSYEQYF. CDR3 nucleotide sequence: TGTGCCAGCAGCAACCCGGGCAGCTCCTACGAGCAGTACTTC.

This chain connects TRBV2 to TRBJ2-3; TRBD1 might be the D (5 bases). V lost 5 bases and J 1 base, leaving 10 bases between the germline ends. This CDR3 has 14 residues. The germline gives CDR1 SNHLY, CDR2 FYNNEI. Here the CDR3 reads CASSSLQGTDTQYF. The CDR3 DNA is TGTGCCAGCAGTTCCCTACAGGGCACAGATACGCAGTATTTT.

The V call is TRBV7-9, the J call TRBJ1-1, with D unclear. Germline V CDR1 and CDR2: SEHNR, FQNEAQ (reference sequence). The CDR3 loop spans 15 amino acids. Trimming left V 0 bases short and J 5 bases short, with 13 bases between. CDR3 nucleotide sequence: TGTGCCAGCAGCTTAGCGCTCACGCTCGGGACTGAAGCTTTCTTT. Residues: CASSLALTLGTEAFF.

This rearrangement joins TRBV19 to TRBJ1-2; TRBD1 might be the D (5 bases). The CDR3 length is 13 residues. V was cut by 2 bases and J by 6 bases, with 10 bases left in between. Per the germline V gene, CDR1 is LNHDA and CDR2 is SQIVND (reference sequence). The CDR3 sequence is CASSIQGLDGYTF. CDR3 coding DNA: TGTGCCAGTAGTATACAGGGTCTGGATGGCTACACCTTC.

The chain joins TRBV27 to TRBJ2-1; TRBD2 matches at 8 bases. CDR3 length: 13 amino acids. J was trimmed by 14 bases and V by 0 bases; bases with no gene match: 6. The V gene's germline CDR1 is MNHEY and CDR2 SMNVEV (reference sequence). The CDR3 bases are TGTGCCAGCAGTTTATCGCGGGGGGCAGGGGAGTTCTTC. This codes for CASSLSRGAGEFF.